This T cell receptor beta chain was captured by sequencing in a study of shared clonotypes between healthy human individuals. The authors ran the assay at deep level. Genomic DNA belonging to each subset was distributed in equal measure over several immunoSEQ plates. In the original processing: Junction-only immunoSEQ data arrived without quality scores, meaning filtering differed. Produced via immunoSEQ multiplex PCR; TCRdb's table is partial and in-frame only. The V and J calls and clone size come from that table; D and trimming were worked out from the DNA. Of about 500,000 clones listed, 60% to 80% are singletons. This CDR3 region has 15 residues. With 2 bases removed from V and 4 bases from J, the gap between germline ends came to 13 bases. Germline V gives CDR1 SGHTA, CDR2 FQGNSA.

The TCR was taken from a woman in her thirties or forties in good health. Some clones in this sample may be carry-over from other donors' samples. The chain recombines TRBV7-2 with TRBJ2-3; TRBD1 is a possible D gene (6 bases). The sample consisted of PBMCs. CDR3 amino acids: CASSLLQGPSDTQYF. The CDR3 coding sequence is TGTGCCAGCAGCTTATTACAGGGCCCCTCAGATACGCAGTATTTT. Using reference TRBV7-2 and TRBJ2-3 for the parts outside the CDR3, the full variable domain is GAGVSQSPSNKVTEKGKDVELRCDPISGHTALYWYRQSLGQGLEFLIYFQGNSAPDKSGLPSDRFSAERTGGSVSTLTIQRTQQEDSAVYLCASSLLQGPSDTQYFGPGTRLTVL.